The clone carrying this TCR beta chain has just one count. Its antigen is not identified. This sample stems from a study of T-cell memory formation after mild COVID-19. Broader study findings: Researchers report contracting CD4+ clones mostly in CM and EM, with CD8+ clones in EMRA.

The germline gives CDR1 SGHKS, CDR2 YYEKEE (reference sequence). The CDR3 consists of 14 residues. V was trimmed by 1 base and J by 5 bases, leaving 12 bases between them. A 5'RACE reaction primed in the constant segment made cDNA libraries of TCR alpha and TCR beta, and these carried sample barcodes and UMIs. MiXCR, run by TCRdb on the 5' RACE reads, gives a single entry per CDR3 protein. This sample has 400,000 to 500,000 distinct CDR3 sequences, with 20% to 25% found just once. This clonotype originated in an adult woman who had mild COVID-19 (a few samples of this study predate the infection). Cell type and time point are not known. The sequenced material came from PBMCs or a T cell subset sorted from them (not recorded which). The chain combines TRBV5-5 with TRBJ2-5; D is unclear. CDR3 amino acids: CASSLLVGDETQYF. For the CDR3, the DNA is TGTGCCAGCAGCTTGTTGGTCGGCGACGAGACCCAGTACTTC.